This T cell receptor beta chain is drawn from a study of Ad26.COV2.S vaccination and SARS-CoV-2 variants. The sample's treatment: some 20 received Ad26.COV2.S at low or high dose, single or two shots; 5 received placebo; per-sample allocation not given. Day 63 after the first vaccine or placebo injection was the time point for sampling. Per germline, CDR1 MNHEY and CDR2 SMNVEV (reference sequence). V dropped 6 bases and J dropped 1 base, with 15 bases sitting between them. This CDR3 region has 15 residues. The table came from immunoSEQ multiplex PCR; TCRdb's copy has only in-frame clones and leaves some out. The sample shows roughly 380,000 clones, around 90% of them seen only once.

This clonotype was obtained from a person between 18 and 65 years old who received the Ad26.COV2.S COVID-19 vaccine or a placebo. The chain has TRBV27 and TRBJ1-1; D gene ambiguous. The sample here was peripheral blood, taken in a trial of Ad26.COV2.S vaccine versus placebo. The CDR3 coding sequence is TGTGCCAGCAGCTCTGGAGGGCTGCCGAACACTGAAGCTTTCTTT. Translated: CASSSGGLPNTEAFF.